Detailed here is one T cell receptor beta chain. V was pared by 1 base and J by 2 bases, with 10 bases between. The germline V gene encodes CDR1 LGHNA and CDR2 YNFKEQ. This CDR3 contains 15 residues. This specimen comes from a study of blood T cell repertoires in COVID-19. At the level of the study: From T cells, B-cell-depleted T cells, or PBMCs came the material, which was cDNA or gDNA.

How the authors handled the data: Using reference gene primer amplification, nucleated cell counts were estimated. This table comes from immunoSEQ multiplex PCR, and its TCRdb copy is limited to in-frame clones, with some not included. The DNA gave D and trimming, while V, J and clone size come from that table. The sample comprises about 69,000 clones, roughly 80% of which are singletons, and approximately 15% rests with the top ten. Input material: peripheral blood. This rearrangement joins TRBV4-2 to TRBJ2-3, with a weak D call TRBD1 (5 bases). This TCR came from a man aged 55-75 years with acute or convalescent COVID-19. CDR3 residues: CASSQGGGDTDTQYF. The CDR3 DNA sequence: TGTGCCAGCAGCCAAGGGGGCGGTGACACAGATACGCAGTATTTT.